The T cell receptor beta chain under discussion was sequenced for a study of PD-1 blockade in classical Hodgkin lymphoma (TCRdb year 2020). Concerning the study at large: The study used CyTOF and TCR beta sequencing to define a peripheral blood immune signature of response to PD-1 blockade in classical Hodgkin lymphoma. Overall study results and their limits: Baseline TCR diversity was reported as lower in newly diagnosed patients than in healthy donors, and lower still in relapsed/refractory patients. The study was restricted to a single clinical trial cohort, and the causes of repertoire differences, possibly disease activity or prior therapy, were left undefined.

The Qiagen DNeasy kit was used to extract genomic DNA both from unsorted PBMCs and from the negatively selected CD4+ and CD8+ fractions. TCR beta CDR3 regions were subjected to amplification by immunoSEQ multiplex PCR with primers that anneal to V and J segments. Amplification bias was minimized using a synthetic immune receptor repertoire, and residual bias was removed computationally after sequencing. The original pipeline was this. Repertoire diversity was quantified as the Shannon entropy index using custom Python scripts. Unsorted, CD4+ and CD8+ repertoires were examined separately, except in combined analyses, for which CD4+ and CD8+ sequences were merged in silico. As stored in TCRdb, this immuneACCESS dataset retains in-frame rearrangements with V and J assigned. A fraction of the clones does not appear; measured against another copy, unresolved V genes explain less than half of the discrepancy, and the remainder lacks a known reason. V and J calls and clone size follow that table, whereas D and trimming were derived from the DNA. Counted in this sample were about 30,000 clones; 90% to 95% of them appeared once. Of the sample, about 4% falls within the top ten clones.

Interpreted using the paper, the time point label stands for: newly diagnosed, previously untreated cHL patient sample. To serve as a comparison group for the relapsed/refractory trial patients, PBMCs were sequenced from patients with newly diagnosed, previously untreated classical Hodgkin lymphoma. Peripheral blood was collected in 8 mL Vacutainer Cell Preparation Tubes, from which PBMCs were isolated by centrifugation and then cryopreserved. On this clone: No antigen is known for it. No clone much larger than this one lies a single base away; base qualities are absent.

From the cysteine through the phenylalanine, the CDR3 covers 13 amino acids. The sequence is cut down to CDR3 DNA, 39 bases in frame from base 1. Based on the germline V gene, the CDR1 and CDR2 sequences are ENHRY and SYGVKD. The germline V end is reduced by 10 bases and the J end by 5 bases; junction bases left unmatched: 6. Source material: peripheral blood mononuclear cells (PBMCs). This receptor chain uses TRBV10-3 and TRBJ2-1; TRBD1 matches 9 bases in the middle. This receptor was taken from a human donor with classical Hodgkin lymphoma. The DNA sequence reads TGTGCCACCGTAGGGACAGGGAACAATGAGCAGTTCTTC. Its product reads: CATVGTGNNEQFF.